This is a list of T cell receptor beta chains from one sample in a study of blood T cell repertoires in COVID-19. The data were produced by immunoSEQ multiplex PCR, yet TCRdb's version contains in-frame clones alone and is incomplete. The data hold approximately 280,000 clones, with approximately 90% observed a single time. Specimen: peripheral blood. These TCRs come from a woman aged 55-69 years with acute or convalescent COVID-19. Both conserved end residues are part of each CDR3.

j_gene	v_gene	CDR3aa
TRBJ1-2	TRBV6-2/TRBV6-3	CASSSVGPTSRGYGYTF
TRBJ1-5	TRBV6-5	CASRPGTGGGQPQHF
TRBJ1-2	TRBV18	CASSRTGNYGYTF
TRBJ2-2	TRBV6-2/TRBV6-3	CASSYSKVLAGAGELFF
TRBJ1-2	TRBV7-2	CASSLLARGGGYTF
TRBJ1-6	TRBV19	CASAADPNSPLHF
TRBJ1-1	TRBV6-1	CASSEARAEAFF
TRBJ1-4	TRBV4-2	CASSQDPAAGGDEKLFF
TRBJ2-6	TRBV5-1	CASSSGQEAGANVLTF
TRBJ2-1	TRBV7-2	CASTVQTSGWGEQFF
TRBJ2-2	TRBV7-6	CASSLELAPGELFF
TRBJ1-4	TRBV4-2	CASSQNGGGLVEKLFF
TRBJ2-3	TRBV7-3	CASSLGADLTDTQYF
TRBJ2-1	TRBV6-2/TRBV6-3	CASSSVAGAYYNEQFF
TRBJ2-1	TRBV9	CASSRGGISYNEQFF
TRBJ2-2	TRBV9	CASRAGMNTGELFF
TRBJ2-7	TRBV6-2/TRBV6-3	CASSSPWGASYEQYF
TRBJ1-6	TRBV28	CASRRTGDNSPLHF
TRBJ2-5	TRBV28	CASSRTSRETQYF
TRBJ1-5	TRBV5-6	CASSQRDRGSYSNQPQHF
TRBJ2-3	TRBV7-6	CASSSSGFIAGVGDTQYF
TRBJ2-5	TRBV7-9	CASSLGSGVGETQYF
TRBJ2-1	TRBV27	CASSLGLAGNEQFF
TRBJ1-3	TRBV14	CASSQNLFSGNTIYF
TRBJ2-1	TRBV28	CASSSGTVPNEQFF
TRBJ2-5	TRBV19	CASSKWPGVRETQYF
TRBJ2-7	TRBV13	CASSSGQGAYEQYF
TRBJ2-2	TRBV25-1	CASESGELFF
TRBJ2-2	TRBV15	CATSRALAGNTGELFF
TRBJ2-7	TRBV7-7	CASSLADGRAYEQYF
TRBJ1-2	TRBV6-5	CASSYPMGPYGYTF
TRBJ2-2	TRBV2	CASRPGEVGELFF
TRBJ2-7	TRBV19	CASSIAAGQAYEQYF
TRBJ2-3	TRBV9	CASRKAGGSTDTQYF
TRBJ2-7	TRBV3-1/TRBV3-2	CASSQDEDRGFNEQYF
TRBJ1-1	TRBV7-2	CASSLPPREAFF
TRBJ2-7	TRBV27	CASSPLASGEYEQYF
TRBJ2-6	TRBV15	CATSGPTVHSGANVLTF
TRBJ2-5	TRBV5-4	CASSPGTGGGMDQETQYF
TRBJ1-6	TRBV15	CATSRDGPASSYNSPLHF
TRBJ2-6	TRBV28	CASSFPAGDPSGANVLTF
TRBJ1-2	TRBV18	CASSPRTAEDYGYTF
TRBJ1-1	TRBV28	CASSPRRAEAFF
TRBJ2-1	TRBV18	CASSPQGRGGNEQFF
TRBJ1-1	TRBV5-1	CASSLGQGMNTEAFF
TRBJ2-5	TRBV6-6	CASSYSGGVQETQYF
TRBJ2-7	TRBV3-1/TRBV3-2	CASMTTTGRRNEQYF
TRBJ1-2	TRBV5-4	CASSSRGMGNGYTF
TRBJ1-2	TRBV12-3/TRBV12-4	CASSRTPPGGYTF
TRBJ2-2	TRBV7-2	CASSLARPVHGELFF
TRBJ2-1	TRBV6-5	CATLSIQGGEQFF
TRBJ1-1	TRBV9	CASSVAPIPSGTEAFF
TRBJ1-1	TRBV7-8	CASSLSRLNRVNTEAFF
TRBJ2-7	TRBV7-9	CASSLEAARNEQYF
TRBJ2-7	TRBV19	CASTPGQGYYEQYF
TRBJ1-2	TRBV27	CASSLGQGANYGYTF
TRBJ2-7	TRBV4-3	CASSQDQATSSYEQYF
TRBJ2-5	TRBV27	CASSNRGGETQYF
TRBJ1-4	TRBV5-5	CASSLGQGGEKLFF
TRBJ1-1	TRBV5-1	CASSSVKNTEAFF